These T cell receptor beta chains were read from a single sample in a study of yellow fever vaccine responses in identical twins. TCRdb redid the calling of the RT-PCR reads with MiXCR, one entry per CDR3 protein. Of more than 2,000 distinct CDR3 sequences listed, over 80% are singletons. This sample comprised T cells from blood (PBMCs), unsorted or a sorted subset (not recorded which), obtained before or after yellow fever vaccination (not recorded which). The source is a woman in her late teens or twenties who received the yellow fever vaccine. Both conserved end residues are part of each CDR3. The D gene is left open where the match is weak. Size is stated for part of the rows, as once, few or many counts, or as a class when the clone is expanded.

TRBJ2-5 TRBV29-1 once NA TGCAGCGTTGGAGGGACACGGCTGGAGACCCAGTACTTC CSVGGTRLETQYF
TRBJ1-5 TRBV2 once NA TGTGCCAGCAGTGGGTACGGTGAAAGCAATCAGCCCCAGCATTTT CASSGYGESNQPQHF
TRBJ2-1 TRBV28 NA NA TGTGCCAGCAGCCCCGTGGACACCTGGGCCTACAATGAGCAGTTCTTC CASSPVDTWAYNEQFF
TRBJ2-1 TRBV29-1 NA NA TGCAGCGTTGCGACGGGGTTAAACAATGAGCAGTTCTTC CSVATGLNNEQFF
TRBJ1-2 TRBV19 NA TRBD1 TGTGCCAGTAGTATGCAGCGACAGGGAGTTTTGGGAGGCTACACCTTC CASSMQRQGVLGGYTF
TRBJ1-1 TRBV10-1 NA NA TGCGCCAGCTCCCTGGGAACGAACACTGAAGCTTTCTTT CASSLGTNTEAFF
TRBJ1-4 TRBV13 NA NA TGTGCCAGCAGCTCGAAGACCCCGGGGGAAAAACTGTTTTTT CASSSKTPGEKLFF
TRBJ1-1 TRBV12-3/TRBV12-4 NA NA TGTGCCAGTCGGTTGAACACTGAAGCTTTCTTT CASRLNTEAFF
TRBJ2-1 TRBV10-1 NA TRBD2 TGCGCCAGCAGTGAGCTAGCGGGGAGCTCCTACAATGAGCAGTTCTTC CASSELAGSSYNEQFF
TRBJ2-1 TRBV11-1 NA TRBD1 TGTGCCAGCAGCTTAGGGGACAGGGGGCGGTGGAATGAGCAGTTCTTC CASSLGDRGRWNEQFF
TRBJ1-1 TRBV20-1 NA TRBD1 TGCAGTGCTAGAGACAGGGGGCGAACTGAAGCTTTCTTT CSARDRGRTEAFF
TRBJ1-5 TRBV4-2 NA NA TGTGCCAGCAGCCAAGGGGCGCCAAGCAATCAGCCCCAGCATTTT CASSQGAPSNQPQHF
TRBJ1-4 TRBV27 NA NA TGTGCCAGCAGTTTTGGCAGCCCTAATGAAAAACTGTTTTTT CASSFGSPNEKLFF
TRBJ2-3 TRBV28 NA TRBD2 TGTGCCAGCAGTTTAGCCCGACTAGCGGGAGGGATCACAGATACGCAGTATTTT CASSLARLAGGITDTQYF
TRBJ2-7 TRBV5-1 few NA TGCGCCAGCAGCTTGTCGGTCGGTGGATCCTACGAGCAGTACTTC CASSLSVGGSYEQYF
TRBJ2-3 TRBV20-1 once NA TGCAGTGCTAGGTGGACAGGCACAGATACGCAGTATTTT CSARWTGTDTQYF
TRBJ2-3 TRBV5-1 NA NA TGCGCCAGCAGTCCGACGAAGAGGGATACGCAGTATTTT CASSPTKRDTQYF
TRBJ2-2 TRBV5-5 NA NA TGTGCCAGCAGCCTGGGGTCCGGGGAGCTGTTTTTT CASSLGSGELFF
TRBJ2-1 TRBV5-6 NA TRBD2 TGTGCCAGCAGCTTACCTAGCGGGAATCTCTACAATGAGCAGTTCTTC CASSLPSGNLYNEQFF
TRBJ2-1 TRBV15 NA NA TGTGCCACCAGCAGAGATGGAGGGGGATACAATGAGCAGTTCTTC CATSRDGGGYNEQFF
TRBJ2-7 TRBV24-1 NA TRBD2 TGTGCCACCAGTGACGGGACTAGCTGGCAGTACTTC CATSDGTSWQYF
TRBJ1-5 TRBV4-1 NA NA TGCGCCAGCAGCCAAGAGTCAGGCGCCAGCAATCAGCCCCAGCATTTT CASSQESGASNQPQHF
TRBJ1-2 TRBV20-1 NA TRBD1 TGCAGTGCTAAAACAGGGGGAGCTAACTATGGCTACACCTTC CSAKTGGANYGYTF
TRBJ1-1 TRBV5-1 NA NA TGCGCCAGCAGCTTGGGGCAGATGAACACTGAAGCTTTCTTT CASSLGQMNTEAFF
TRBJ1-6 TRBV6-1 few NA TGTGCCAGCAATCAGGCCAGCTCCTATAATTCACCCCTCCACTTT CASNQASSYNSPLHF
TRBJ1-5 TRBV12-3/TRBV12-4 NA NA TGTGCCAGCAGTCGGGACAGCAATCAGCCCCAGCATTTT CASSRDSNQPQHF
TRBJ2-5 TRBV7-7 NA NA TGTGCCAGCAGCTTAGGTGTTGGGGGGCCCCAAGAGACCCAGTACTTC CASSLGVGGPQETQYF
TRBJ1-4 TRBV11-1 NA NA TGTGCCAGCAGCTTAGTATTCCAGGGGAGGGCTAATGAAAAACTGTTTTTT CASSLVFQGRANEKLFF
TRBJ1-2 TRBV29-1 NA NA TGCAGCGTTCGACACCCCACAGGGTATGGCTACACCTTC CSVRHPTGYGYTF
TRBJ2-7 TRBV2 NA NA TGTGCCAGCAAGACGTTGTACGAGCAGTACTTC CASKTLYEQYF
TRBJ2-7 TRBV11-1 NA TRBD1 TGTGCCAGCAGCTTAGGTCAGGGGGCTCCCTACGAGCAGTACTTC CASSLGQGAPYEQYF
TRBJ2-1 TRBV10-3 NA NA TGTGCCATCAGCAGGTCTAGAGGGGATGAGCAGTTCTTC CAISRSRGDEQFF
TRBJ2-7 TRBV15 NA TRBD1 TGTGCCACCAATACCGGGACAGGCTACGAGCAGTACTTC CATNTGTGYEQYF
TRBJ2-3 TRBV11-3 few NA TGTGCCAGCAGCTATGGCAGCTTAAAGGGGGCAGATACGCAGTATTTT CASSYGSLKGADTQYF
TRBJ1-6 TRBV6-5 NA NA TGTGCCAGCAGTTACTCAAGGGGACCACCCCTCCACTTT CASSYSRGPPLHF
TRBJ1-2 TRBV29-1 few NA TGCAGCGCCAAGGAGTTCTCTAACTATGGCTACACCTTC CSAKEFSNYGYTF
TRBJ2-7 TRBV6-5 NA NA TGTGCCAGCAGTTACTCGATACCGACGGGCTCCTACGAGCAGTACTTC CASSYSIPTGSYEQYF
TRBJ2-3 TRBV2 NA NA TGTGCCAGCGCCGACAGTAGCACAGATACGCAGTATTTT CASADSSTDTQYF
TRBJ1-1 TRBV15 NA NA TGTGCCACCAGCAGAGAAGCGGGACGCTTACGGAACCTTGAAGCTTTCTTT CATSREAGRLRNLEAFF
TRBJ2-7 TRBV2 once TRBD2 TGTGCCAGCAGTACCCCGACTAGCGGTTCCTACGAGCAGTACTTC CASSTPTSGSYEQYF
TRBJ1-1 TRBV15 NA NA TGTGCCACCAGCAGAGATCTGGGGGGGGGCACTGAAGCTTTCTTT CATSRDLGGGTEAFF
TRBJ2-2 TRBV14 once NA TGTGCCAGCAGCCCACAGGGTAACACCGGGGAGCTGTTTTTT CASSPQGNTGELFF
TRBJ2-1 TRBV10-1 NA NA TGCGCCAGCAGTGAGTGGTCTACCTCTAACAATGAGCAGTTCTTC CASSEWSTSNNEQFF
TRBJ2-1 TRBV11-1 NA TRBD2 TGTGCCAGCAGCTCTCAGACCGGGACTAGCGGGAGTCGCGATGAGCAGTTCTTC CASSSQTGTSGSRDEQFF
TRBJ2-3 TRBV2 NA TRBD2 TGTGCCAGCAGTCGAGCTAGCGGGGGTCCTAACACAGATACGCAGTATTTT CASSRASGGPNTDTQYF
TRBJ2-1 TRBV9 NA NA TGTGCCAGCAGCGTCGGAGAATTGGATGAGCAGTTCTTC CASSVGELDEQFF
TRBJ2-2 TRBV11-1 NA NA TGTGCCAGCAGCTTCCCAACTCTTAGGACAGATTCCGGGGAGCTGTTTTTT CASSFPTLRTDSGELFF
TRBJ2-7 TRBV2 NA NA TGTGCCAGCAGTGCACAGGTGTACGAGCAGTACTTC CASSAQVYEQYF